This T cell receptor (beta chain) emerged from a study of blood T cell repertoires in COVID-19. How the authors handled the data: By means of reference gene primer amplification, nucleated cell counts were estimated. Libraries were prepared by immunoSEQ multiplex PCR; TCRdb keeps only in-frame clonotypes and omits some of them. The V and J calls and clone size are taken from that table; D and trimming were inferred from the DNA. The table records 400,000 to 500,000 clones, roughly 84% of them present only once. The germline V and J ends were trimmed by 2 bases and 9 bases, with 23 bases remaining between them. The CDR3 is 17 residues long. In germline, CDR1 is MNHNS, CDR2 SASEGT.

V usage is TRBV6-1 and J usage is TRBJ2-1, with D maybe TRBD2 (6 bases). Sequenced sample: PBMCs or T cells enriched from blood (not recorded which). This TCR derives from a young woman who had been exposed to COVID-19. The CDR3 loop is CASSERFGLYLDSEQFF. As DNA, the CDR3 is TGTGCCAGCAGTGAAAGGTTTGGACTATACCTAGACAGTGAGCAGTTCTTC.